The clone carrying this T cell receptor (beta chain) was counted a single time. This sample is part of a study of OX40 agonist ivuxolimab in advanced cancers. Sequencing was performed with immunoSEQ multiplex PCR; in TCRdb, only in-frame clones are kept and a portion is missing. The sample contains some 80,000 clones, roughly 92% of which appear only once. The CDR3 runs 16 residues. CDR1 and CDR2 from the germline V gene are SGHRS and YFSETQ. V lost 0 bases, J lost 5 bases, and 14 bases lay in between. The clonotype originates from an adult with an advanced solid tumor such as melanoma, head and neck, liver or kidney cancer. This rearrangement joins TRBV5-1 to TRBJ2-2; D may correspond to TRBD1 or TRBD2 (5 bases each). Sequencing was performed on CD4+ or CD8+ T cells sorted from blood, taken in a trial of the OX40 agonist ivuxolimab. CDR3 nucleotide sequence: TGCGCCAGCAGCTTGGCCGAGAAGAGGGGAACCGGGGAGCTGTTTTTT. Encoded protein: CASSLAEKRGTGELFF.